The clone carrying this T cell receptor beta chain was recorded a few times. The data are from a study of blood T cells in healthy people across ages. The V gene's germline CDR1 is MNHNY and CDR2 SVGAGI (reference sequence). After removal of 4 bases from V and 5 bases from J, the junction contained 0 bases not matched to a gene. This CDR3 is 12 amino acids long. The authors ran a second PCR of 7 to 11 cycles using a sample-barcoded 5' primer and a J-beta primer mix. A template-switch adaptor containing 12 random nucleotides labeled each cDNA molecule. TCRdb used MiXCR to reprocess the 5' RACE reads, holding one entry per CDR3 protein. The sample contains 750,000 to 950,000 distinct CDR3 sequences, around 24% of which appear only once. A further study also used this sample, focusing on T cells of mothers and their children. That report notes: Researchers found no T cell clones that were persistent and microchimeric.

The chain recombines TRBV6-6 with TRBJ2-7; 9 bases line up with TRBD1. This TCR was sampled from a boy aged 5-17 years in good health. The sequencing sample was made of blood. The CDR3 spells CASSWDRDEQYF. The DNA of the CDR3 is TGTGCCAGCAGTTGGGACAGGGACGAGCAGTACTTC.